The sequence of this T cell receptor (beta chain) was determined in a study of CXCR3-negative and CXCR3-positive naive CD8 T cells. Triplicate sorting captured about 320,000 cells each from every CD8+ T cell subset. General observations from the study: The TRBV-TRBJ usage of naive CXCR3-negative and CXCR3-positive cells was similar, but that of memory cells differed. TRB CDR3s of CXCR3-positive naive cells were more hydrophobic than those of CXCR3-negative naive cells. For memory CD8+ cells diversity was much lower, but both naive subsets had comparably high diversity. Partial loss of CXCR3 expression followed cryopreservation; most assays used fresh PBMCs.

Per germline, CDR1 SQVTM and CDR2 ANQGSEA. There are 17 residues in the CDR3. A word on this clonotype: Antigen unknown.

UMI-tagged TRB cDNA libraries were built via 5' RACE. Using the 5' RACE reads, TCRdb records one entry per CDR3 protein without DNA. There are over 150,000 distinct CDR3 sequences in the sample, with 0.45% to 0.55% held by the top ten. This clonotype was obtained from a human donor in good health. Some clones in this sample may be carry-over from other donors' samples. Sequencing input: naive CXCR3+ CD8+ T cells from blood. Subset specified: CD45RO-CCR7+CD27+CD95- naive CD8+ T cells expressing CXCR3 (TNR3+). V and J are TRBV29-1 and TRBJ2-3. The chain's CDR3 is CSVEDLRTTPSTDTQYF.